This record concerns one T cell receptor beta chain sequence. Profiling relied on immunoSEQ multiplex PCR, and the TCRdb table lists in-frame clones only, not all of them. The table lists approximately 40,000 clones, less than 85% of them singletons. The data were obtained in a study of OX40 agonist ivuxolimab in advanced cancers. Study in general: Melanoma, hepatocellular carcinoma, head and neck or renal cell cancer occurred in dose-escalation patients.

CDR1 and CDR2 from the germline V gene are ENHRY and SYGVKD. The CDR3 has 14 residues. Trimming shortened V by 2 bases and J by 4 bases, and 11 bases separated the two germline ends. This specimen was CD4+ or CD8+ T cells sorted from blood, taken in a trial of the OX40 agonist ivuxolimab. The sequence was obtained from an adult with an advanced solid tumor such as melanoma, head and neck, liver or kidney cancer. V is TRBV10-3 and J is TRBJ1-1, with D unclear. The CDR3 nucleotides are TGTGCCATCAGTGAGAAAGGGTTGGGCACTGAAGCTTTCTTT. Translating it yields CAISEKGLGTEAFF.